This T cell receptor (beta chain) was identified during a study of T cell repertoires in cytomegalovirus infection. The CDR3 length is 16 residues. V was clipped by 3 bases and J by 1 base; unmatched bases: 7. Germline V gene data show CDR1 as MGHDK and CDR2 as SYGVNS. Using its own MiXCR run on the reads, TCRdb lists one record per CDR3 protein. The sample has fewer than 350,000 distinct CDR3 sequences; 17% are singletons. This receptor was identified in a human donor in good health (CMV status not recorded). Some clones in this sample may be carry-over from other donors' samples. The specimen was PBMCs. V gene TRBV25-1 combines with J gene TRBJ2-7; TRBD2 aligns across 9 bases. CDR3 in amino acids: CASSDPLSGGSYEQYF. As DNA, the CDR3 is TGTGCCAGCAGTGATCCTCTTAGCGGGGGATCCTACGAGCAGTACTTC.